The entry below gives a single T cell receptor beta chain sequence along with its context. These data originate in a study of cytomegalovirus exposure and HLA in healthy donors. The CDR3 loop spans 14 amino acids. V shed 6 bases, J shed 4 bases, and the junction held 8 bases outside the gene matches. Germline assignment: CDR1 KGHSH and CDR2 LQKENI. The primer mix had 60 Vbeta and 13 Jbeta primers. Method: immunoSEQ multiplex PCR; TCRdb's copy keeps in-frame clones and lacks some. The table shows about 200,000 clones, with around 77% occurring only once. The receptor's source is a woman in her twenties or thirties in good health and CMV-seronegative. V is TRBV18 and J is TRBJ2-7; 8 nucleotides match TRBD1. What was sequenced was PBMCs. The CDR3 loop is CASSPGTGRYEQYF. The CDR3 region has the DNA TGTGCCAGCTCCCCCGGGACAGGCCGTTACGAGCAGTACTTC.